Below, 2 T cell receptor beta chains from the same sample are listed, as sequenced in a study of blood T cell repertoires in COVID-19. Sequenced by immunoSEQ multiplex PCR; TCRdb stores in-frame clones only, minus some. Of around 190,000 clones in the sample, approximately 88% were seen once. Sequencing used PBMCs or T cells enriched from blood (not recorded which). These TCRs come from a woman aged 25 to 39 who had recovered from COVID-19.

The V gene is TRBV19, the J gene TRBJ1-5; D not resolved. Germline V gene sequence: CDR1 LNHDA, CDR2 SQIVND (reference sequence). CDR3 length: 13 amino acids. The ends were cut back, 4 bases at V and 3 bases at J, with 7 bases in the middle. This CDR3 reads CASSRVFNQPQHF. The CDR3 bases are TGTGCCAGTAGTAGAGTCTTCAATCAGCCCCAGCATTTT.

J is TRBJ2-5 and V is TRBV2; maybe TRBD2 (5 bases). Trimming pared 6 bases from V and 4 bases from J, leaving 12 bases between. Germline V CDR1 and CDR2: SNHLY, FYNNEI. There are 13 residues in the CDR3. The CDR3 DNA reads TGTGCCAGCAGAGTAAGCGGAGGAGAGACCCAGTACTTC. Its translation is CASRVSGGETQYF.